A single sample is the source of the 30 T cell receptor beta chains below, sequenced in a study of response to subunit inactivated influenza vaccine. TCRdb recomputed calls from the RT-PCR reads with MiXCR, one row per CDR3 protein. Among 550,000 to 600,000 distinct CDR3 sequences, 10% to 15% were seen once, and the ten largest hold about 9.4%. The sample in question was PBMCs from blood, obtained on the day of vaccination. The receptors shown here come from a man aged 45-65 years who received an inactivated influenza vaccine.

This clonotype has just a few counts. This chain joins TRBV9 and TRBJ2-5, with TRBD2 matching 7 bases. The germline gives CDR1 SGDLS, CDR2 YYNGEE. CDR3 length: 14 residues. The trim removed 0 bases at V and 5 bases at J, leaving 4 bases unmatched. The CDR3 loop is CASSVAPGGETQYF. CDR3 bases: TGTGCCAGCAGCGTAGCTCCCGGGGGGGAGACCCAGTACTTC.

This clonotype was picked up a small number of times. V gene TRBV3-1 combines with J gene TRBJ2-3; the match to TRBD2 covers 11 bases. The germline V gene encodes CDR1 LGHDT and CDR2 YNNKEL (reference sequence). The trim removed 2 bases at V and 14 bases at J, leaving 12 bases unmatched. There are 15 residues in the CDR3. Here the CDR3 reads CASSQTGTSGRHGYF. CDR3 DNA sequence: TGTGCCAGCAGCCAAACCGGGACTAGCGGACGGCACGGGTATTTT.

There are many counts of this clonotype. V and J are TRBV2 and TRBJ2-2; D possibly corresponds to TRBD2 (7 bases). The CDR3 has 15 residues. Germline assignment: CDR1 SNHLY and CDR2 FYNNEI. Trimming left V 7 bases short and J 0 bases short, with 12 bases between. The CDR3 bases are TGTGCCAGCAAGGGGGGGCCCGCGAACACCGGGGAGCTGTTTTTT. Translating it yields CASKGGPANTGELFF.

This chain connects TRBV7-2 to TRBJ2-5; 7 bases map to TRBD2. CDR3 size: 15 residues. Germline loops: CDR1 SGHTA, CDR2 FQGNSA. V was clipped by 2 bases and J by 5 bases; unmatched bases: 8. CDR3 coding DNA: TGTGCCAGCAGCTTAATGGGAGGGACGAGGGAGACCCAGTACTTC. It encodes CASSLMGGTRETQYF.

In this sample, this clonotype turned up a few times. The rearrangement joins TRBV6-2 or TRBV6-3 to TRBJ2-1; D gene unclear. The germline CDR1 and CDR2 sequences are MNHEY and SVGEGT. This CDR3 comprises 17 residues. Trimming took off 5 bases at V and 3 bases at J, with 20 bases between the two ends. CDR3 sequence: CASSTLTSPLYYNEQFF. The CDR3 bases are TGTGCCAGCAGTACCTTGACATCTCCGTTATACTACAATGAGCAGTTCTTC.

The J gene is TRBJ2-1, the V gene TRBV12-3 or TRBV12-4; D may be TRBD1 or TRBD2 (6 bases each). The CDR3 spans 18 residues. Trimming took off 2 bases at V and 0 bases at J, with 17 bases between the two ends. CDR3 residues: CASSLRGRSISSYNEQFF. In DNA form, the CDR3 reads TGTGCCAGCAGTTTACGGGGGCGGTCGATTAGCTCCTACAATGAGCAGTTCTTC.

The chain recombines TRBV5-1 with TRBJ1-1; no reliable D call. The germline V and J ends were trimmed by 2 bases and 7 bases, with 12 bases remaining between them. The length of the CDR3 is 13 residues. Germline V gene data show CDR1 as SGHRS and CDR2 as YFSETQ. The CDR3, as DNA: TGCGCCAGCAGCTTCTCTCCTAACGGTGAAGCTTTCTTT. It codes for CASSFSPNGEAFF.

There are a few counts of this clonotype. The chain is built from TRBV3-1 and TRBJ2-7, with D perhaps TRBD1 (5 bases). CDR3 length: 12 amino acids. Germline V CDR1 and CDR2: LGHDT, YNNKEL (reference sequence). Trimming cost V 3 bases and J 2 bases, with 5 bases left between them. DNA for the CDR3: TGTGCCAGCAGCCACAGGGCCTACGAGCAGTACTTC. Amino acids: CASSHRAYEQYF.

The V call is TRBV6-1, the J call TRBJ1-2, with TRBD1 matching 12 bases. The CDR3 has 14 residues. Germline CDR1 and CDR2: MNHNS and SASEGT. J was trimmed by 5 bases and V by 6 bases; bases with no gene match: 4. CDR3 sequence: CASRGTGGRYGYTF. The CDR3 nucleotides read TGTGCCAGCAGGGGGACAGGGGGCCGGTATGGCTACACCTTC.

A few counts support this clonotype. This chain links TRBV5-6 with TRBJ1-6, with 7 bases matching TRBD1. J was trimmed by 10 bases and V by 4 bases; bases with no gene match: 14. The germline V gene has CDR1 SGHDT and CDR2 YYEEEE. This CDR3 contains 16 residues. The CDR3 coding sequence is TGTGCCAGCAGCGCAGTAGGCTGGACAGGAACATCACCCCTCCACTTT. Its translation: CASSAVGWTGTSPLHF.

This clonotype was seen a handful of times. The V call is TRBV20-1, the J call TRBJ2-1; 8 positions match TRBD2. V dropped 5 bases and J dropped 5; count of bases not matched to a gene: 8. The CDR3 contains 14 residues. Per the germline V gene, CDR1 is DFQATT and CDR2 is SNEGSKA (reference sequence). In nucleotides, the CDR3 is TGCAGTGCTCTGGGACTAGAGTCTCACAATGAGCAGTTCTTC. It is translated as CSALGLESHNEQFF.

Ten or more counts support this clonotype. The rearrangement links TRBV27 to TRBJ2-1; 7 bases line up with TRBD1. Germline V gene lookup returns CDR1 MNHEY and CDR2 SMNVEV (reference sequence). The CDR3 runs 15 residues. With 0 bases clipped from V and 4 bases from J, the junction kept 3 bases outside the gene matches. The CDR3 DNA sequence: TGTGCCAGCAGTTTATCGTCGACAGGGTACAATGAGCAGTTCTTC. Translated, it gives CASSLSSTGYNEQFF.

V is TRBV7-9 and J is TRBJ1-1; TRBD1 is a possible D gene (6 bases). V lost 7 bases and J lost 0, with 15 bases in between. The germline V gene encodes CDR1 SEHNR and CDR2 FQNEAQ (reference sequence). This CDR3 contains 15 residues. Written as DNA, the CDR3 is TGTGCCAGCACCACGAGGGACACTCTGAACACTGAAGCTTTCTTT. It codes for CASTTRDTLNTEAFF.

Many counts were recorded for this clonotype. The chain links TRBV4-3 to TRBJ2-2, with 12 bases aligning to TRBD2. Germline V gene data show CDR1 as LGHNA and CDR2 as YSLEER. The V gene end was trimmed by 0 bases and the J gene end by 0 bases; junction bases not matched to a gene: 5. This CDR3 is 19 amino acids long. The CDR3 region has the DNA TGCGCCAGCAGCCAAGAGCTCCTAGCGGGAGGGCCGAACACCGGGGAGCTGTTTTTT. It yields the protein CASSQELLAGGPNTGELFF.

This clonotype was recorded a few times. Written as DNA, the CDR3 is TGTGCCAGCAGTTACAATTTGGCTAGCGGGAGGGTAACCCCCTACAATGAGCAGTTCTTC. Encoded protein: CASSYNLASGRVTPYNEQFF. This sequence joins TRBV6-2 or TRBV6-3 and TRBJ2-1; TRBD2 matches at 12 bases. Germline-derived CDR1 and CDR2 are MNHEY and SVGEGT. J was trimmed by 2 bases and V by 2 bases; bases with no gene match: 13. The CDR3 extends over 20 amino acids.

This clonotype occurred a few times. The J gene is TRBJ2-7, the V gene TRBV2; D is perhaps TRBD1 or TRBD2 (5 bases each). Deletions cut 5 bases from V and 7 bases from J, with 18 bases between. The CDR3 totals 14 residues. Germline CDR1 reads SNHLY; CDR2 reads FYNNEI. The CDR3 DNA is TGTGCCAGCAGTCCCGGGGCAACCTACGAGGAGCAGTACTTC. It specifies CASSPGATYEEQYF.

The table lists this clonotype with many counts. The gene calls are TRBV29-1 and TRBJ2-7; 7 nucleotides align to TRBD2. The CDR3 contains 13 residues. CDR1 is SQVTM, CDR2 ANQGSEA, per germline. Trimming removed 7 bases from V and 6 bases from J; junction bases left unmatched: 12. The CDR3 is CSAGRASPLEQYF. CDR3 sequence (DNA): TGCAGCGCTGGGAGGGCATCGCCCCTCGAGCAGTACTTC.

In its sample, this clonotype was seen a few times. The V call is TRBV20-1, the J call TRBJ1-2; D unclear. This CDR3 comprises 10 residues. Trimming cost V 3 bases and J 1 base, with 0 bases left between them. In germline, CDR1 is DFQATT, CDR2 SNEGSKA (reference sequence). CDR3 region: CSASNYGYTF. In nucleotides, the CDR3 is TGCAGTGCTAGTAACTATGGCTACACCTTC.

The table lists this clonotype with many counts. The chain joins TRBV7-2 to TRBJ1-3; D is ambiguous. The germline gives CDR1 SGHTA, CDR2 FQGNSA. V shed 1 base and J shed 3 bases, with 10 bases lying between them. This CDR3 is 15 amino acids long. CDR3 residues: CASSLEIRSGNTIYF. CDR3 sequence (DNA): TGTGCCAGCAGCTTAGAGATCCGGAGTGGAAACACCATATATTTT.

This clonotype was seen a handful of times. The chain uses TRBV4-3 and TRBJ2-3, with D possibly being TRBD2 (6 bases). Per germline, CDR1 LGHNA and CDR2 YSLEER. The V gene lost 0 bases and the J gene lost 6 bases, with 13 bases spanning the gap. CDR3 length: 15 amino acids. CDR3 sequence: CASSQDGGRSDTQYF. The CDR3 bases are TGCGCCAGCAGCCAAGACGGGGGACGGAGTGATACGCAGTATTTT.

This chain uses TRBV6-5 with TRBJ2-1, with D tentatively TRBD2 (6 bases). V was cut by 2 bases and J by 7 bases, with 12 bases left in between. The CDR3 has 14 residues. Germline loops: CDR1 MNHEY, CDR2 SVGAGI. CDR3 loop: CASSYVGSENEQFF. Written as DNA, the CDR3 is TGTGCCAGCAGTTACGTCGGGAGCGAGAATGAGCAGTTCTTC.

The J gene is TRBJ1-1, the V gene TRBV7-9, with D tentatively TRBD1 (5 bases). V shed 6 bases and J shed 8 bases, with 10 bases lying between them. The CDR3 contains 11 residues. Germline V gene data show CDR1 as SEHNR and CDR2 as FQNEAQ (reference sequence). CDR3 coding DNA: TGTGCCAGCAGTTACCAGGGAGAAGCTTTCTTT. This translates into CASSYQGEAFF.

In its sample, this clonotype was seen many times. V and J are TRBV5-1 and TRBJ1-1; D ambiguous. V lost 0 bases to trimming and J lost 5 bases, with 11 bases between them. Germline lookup yields CDR1 SGHRS and CDR2 YFSETQ. The CDR3 contains 14 residues. CDR3 amino acids: CASSLVKGGTEAFF. For the CDR3, the DNA is TGCGCCAGCAGCTTGGTGAAGGGAGGGACTGAAGCTTTCTTT.

This clonotype showed up just once. The chain uses TRBV5-6 and TRBJ2-1; 7 bases agree with TRBD1. The V and J ends lost 6 bases and 1 base, in that order; junction bases with no gene match: 7. This CDR3 has 15 amino acids. Germline V gene lookup returns CDR1 SGHDT and CDR2 YYEEEE. CDR3 DNA sequence: TGTGCCAGCACCCCCGGACAGGAATCCTACAATGAGCAGTTCTTC. Residues: CASTPGQESYNEQFF.

The DNA for the CDR3 is TGTGCCAGCAGAGGGACAGGGGTTGCCTACAATGAGCAGTTCTTC. Translation: CASRGTGVAYNEQFF. The chain combines TRBV28 with TRBJ2-1; 10 bases agree with TRBD1. Losses at the gene ends were 6 bases for V and 2 bases for J; bases not matched to a gene: 4. CDR3 length equals 15 residues. Germline V gene sequence: CDR1 MDHEN, CDR2 SYDVKM.

The rearrangement uses TRBV7-9 and TRBJ2-5, with D unclear. Trimming stripped 0 bases from V and 0 bases from J, with 8 bases between. The CDR3 is 15 residues long. Germline CDR1 and CDR2: SEHNR and FQNEAQ (reference sequence). In DNA form, the CDR3 reads TGTGCCAGCAGCTTAGCCCTAGGTTACCAAGAGACCCAGTACTTC. This gives the protein CASSLALGYQETQYF. The variable domain in full, completed from reference TRBV7-9 and TRBJ2-5, reads DTGVSQNPRHKITKRGQNVTFRCDPISEHNRLYWYRQTLGQGPEFLTYFQNEAQLEKSRLLSDRFSAERPKGSFSTLEIQRTEQGDSAMYLCASSLALGYQETQYFGPGTRLLVL.

The chain carries TRBV25-1 and TRBJ2-2; tentatively, D is TRBD2 (7 bases). Trimming removed 1 base at V and 5 bases at J, with 17 bases between. There are 17 residues in the CDR3. Looked up from germline, CDR1 is MGHDK and CDR2 is SYGVNS. The CDR3 DNA is TGTGCCAGCAGTGAATCGGTTGGACTAGGGGGGACCGGGGAGCTGTTTTTT. This codes for CASSESVGLGGTGELFF.

CDR3: CASTTTGGFDYGYTF. The CDR3, as DNA: TGTGCCAGCACCACGACAGGGGGCTTTGACTATGGCTACACCTTC. V gene TRBV7-9 combines with J gene TRBJ1-2; 10 bases align to TRBD1. The CDR3 has 15 amino acids. V shed 7 bases, J shed 3 bases, and the junction held 8 bases outside the gene matches. From germline, CDR1 is SEHNR and CDR2 FQNEAQ (reference sequence).

Only a few counts were recorded for this clonotype. This chain connects TRBV5-1 to TRBJ2-1; 9 nucleotides align to TRBD1. The germline V gene has CDR1 SGHRS and CDR2 YFSETQ. This CDR3 contains 15 residues. V shed 3 bases and J 6 bases; nucleotides not matched to a gene: 7. The CDR3 nucleotides are TGCGCCAGCAGCTCCGGACAGGGGACCAGCAATGAGCAGTTCTTC. It encodes CASSSGQGTSNEQFF.

This clonotype was seen ten or more times. The CDR3 nucleotides read TGTGCCAGCAGCCAAGAGCCAGGGAGCTCCTACGAGCAGTACTTC. Translated, it gives CASSQEPGSSYEQYF. This chain links TRBV3-1 with TRBJ2-7; perhaps D is TRBD1 or TRBD2 (5 bases each). Germline V gene lookup returns CDR1 LGHDT and CDR2 YNNKEL (reference sequence). This CDR3 is 15 amino acids long. V dropped 0 bases and J dropped 0 bases, with 9 bases sitting between them.